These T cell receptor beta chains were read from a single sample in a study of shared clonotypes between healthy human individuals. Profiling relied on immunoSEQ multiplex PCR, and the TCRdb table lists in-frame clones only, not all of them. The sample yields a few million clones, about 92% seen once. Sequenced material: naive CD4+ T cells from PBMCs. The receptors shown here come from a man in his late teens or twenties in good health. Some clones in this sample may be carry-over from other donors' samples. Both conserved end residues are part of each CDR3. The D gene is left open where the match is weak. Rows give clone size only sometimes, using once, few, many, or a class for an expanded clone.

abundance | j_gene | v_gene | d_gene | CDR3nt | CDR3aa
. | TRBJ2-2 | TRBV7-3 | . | TGTGCCAGCTACTCAGAAGACACCGGGGAGCTGTTTTTT | CASYSEDTGELFF
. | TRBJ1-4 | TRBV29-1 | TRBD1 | TGCAGCGGAAGGACAGGGGGGGATGAAAAACTGTTTTTT | CSGRTGGDEKLFF
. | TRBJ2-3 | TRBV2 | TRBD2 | TGTGCCAGCAGTGAAAGCGGGAGGCTAGCGCAGTATTTT | CASSESGRLAQYF
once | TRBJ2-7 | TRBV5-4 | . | TGTGCCAGCAGCTTGGGAGGGGGAGGGCCTGGTTACGAGCAGTACTTC | CASSLGGGGPGYEQYF
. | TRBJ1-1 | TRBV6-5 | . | TGTGCCAGCAGTGAAGGGTGGAGCACTGAAGCTTTCTTT | CASSEGWSTEAFF
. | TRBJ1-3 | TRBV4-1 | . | TGCGCCAGCAGCCAGGGAAGGACGAGCCCTGGAAACACCATATATTTT | CASSQGRTSPGNTIYF
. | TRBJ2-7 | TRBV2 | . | TGTGCCAGCAGTAATTACGAGCAGTACTTC | CASSNYEQYF
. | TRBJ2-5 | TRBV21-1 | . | TGTGCCAGCAGCAAAGGTCGGGACGGGACACCAATCCAAGAGACCCAGTACTTC | CASSKGRDGTPIQETQYF
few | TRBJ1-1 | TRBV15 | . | TGTGCCACCAGCCACTCACTGAACACTGAAGCTTTCTTT | CATSHSLNTEAFF
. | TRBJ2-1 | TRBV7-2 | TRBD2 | TGTGCCAGCAGCATATTAGCGGGAGGCCCCATCTACAATGAGCAGTTCTTC | CASSILAGGPIYNEQFF
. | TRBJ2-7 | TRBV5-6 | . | TGTGCCAGCAGCGTCACTTACGAGCAGTACTTC | CASSVTYEQYF
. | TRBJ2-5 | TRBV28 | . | TGTGCCAGCAGGCCTAGTCCCGGCGGTGCGAGAGGGGAAGAGACCCAGTACTTC | CASRPSPGGARGEETQYF
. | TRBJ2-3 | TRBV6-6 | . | TGTGCCAGCAAACGACTTGTTACGGGGGGCACAGATACGCAGTATTTT | CASKRLVTGGTDTQYF
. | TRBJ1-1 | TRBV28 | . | TGTGCCAGCAGTCCTCCGACCCTGAACACTGAAGCTTTCTTT | CASSPPTLNTEAFF
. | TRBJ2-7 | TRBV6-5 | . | TGTGCCAGCAGTCCGAGACCCTACGAGCAGTACTTC | CASSPRPYEQYF
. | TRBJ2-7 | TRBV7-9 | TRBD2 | TGTGCCAGCAGTCAGACTAGCGGGAGTATTTCCTACGAGCAGTACTTC | CASSQTSGSISYEQYF
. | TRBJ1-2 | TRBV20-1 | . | TGCAGTGCCCTCCCCCCTAGGGGCTACACCTTC | CSALPPRGYTF
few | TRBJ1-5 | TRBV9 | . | TGTGCCAGCAGCGTAGGGGGTGAATTGGGCAATCAGCCCCAGCATTTT | CASSVGGELGNQPQHF